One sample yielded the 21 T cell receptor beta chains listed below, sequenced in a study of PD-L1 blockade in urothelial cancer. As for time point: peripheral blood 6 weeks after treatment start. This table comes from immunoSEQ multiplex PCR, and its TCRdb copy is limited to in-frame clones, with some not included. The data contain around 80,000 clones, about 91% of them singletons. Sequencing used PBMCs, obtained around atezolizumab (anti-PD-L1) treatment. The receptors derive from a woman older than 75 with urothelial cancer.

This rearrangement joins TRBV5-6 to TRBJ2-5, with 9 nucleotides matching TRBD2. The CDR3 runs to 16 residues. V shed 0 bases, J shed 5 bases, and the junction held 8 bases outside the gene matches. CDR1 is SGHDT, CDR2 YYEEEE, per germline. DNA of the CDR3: TGTGCCAGCAGCTTGGGGCGCCTAGCGGGATGGGAGACCCAGTACTTC. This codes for CASSLGRLAGWETQYF. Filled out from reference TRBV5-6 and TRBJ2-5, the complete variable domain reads DAGVTQSPTHLIKTRGQQVTLRCSPKSGHDTVSWYQQALGQGPQFIFQYYEEEERQRGNFPDRFSGHQFPNYSSELNVNALLLGDSALYLCASSLGRLAGWETQYFGPGTRLLVL.

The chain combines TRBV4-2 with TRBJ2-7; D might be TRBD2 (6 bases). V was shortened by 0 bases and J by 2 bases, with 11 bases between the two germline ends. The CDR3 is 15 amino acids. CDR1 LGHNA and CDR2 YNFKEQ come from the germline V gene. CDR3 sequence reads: CASSQDHGSPYEQYF. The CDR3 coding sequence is TGTGCCAGCAGCCAAGATCACGGGAGTCCCTACGAGCAGTACTTC.

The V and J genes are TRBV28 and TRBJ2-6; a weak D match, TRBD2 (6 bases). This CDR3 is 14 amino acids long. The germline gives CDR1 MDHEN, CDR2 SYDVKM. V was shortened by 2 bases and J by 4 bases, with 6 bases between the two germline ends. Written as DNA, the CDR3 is TGTGCCAGCAGTTTAGGAGGGGGGGCCAACGTCCTGACTTTC. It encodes CASSLGGGANVLTF.

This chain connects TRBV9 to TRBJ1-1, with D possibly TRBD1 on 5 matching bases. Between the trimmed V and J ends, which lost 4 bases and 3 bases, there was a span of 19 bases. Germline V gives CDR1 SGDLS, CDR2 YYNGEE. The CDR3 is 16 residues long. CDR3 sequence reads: CASSPRVGPSYTEAFF. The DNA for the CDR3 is TGTGCCAGCAGCCCAAGGGTGGGGCCGAGCTACACTGAAGCTTTCTTT. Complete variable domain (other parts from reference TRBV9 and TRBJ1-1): DSGVTQTPKHLITATGQRVTLRCSPRSGDLSVYWYQQSLDQGLQFLIQYYNGEERAKGNILERFSAQQFPDLHSELNLSSLELGDSALYFCASSPRVGPSYTEAFFGQGTRLTVV.

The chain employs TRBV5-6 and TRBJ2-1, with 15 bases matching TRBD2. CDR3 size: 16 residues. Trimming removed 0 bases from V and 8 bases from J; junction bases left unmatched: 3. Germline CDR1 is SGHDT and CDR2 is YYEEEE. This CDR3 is CASSLVGTSGRYEQFF. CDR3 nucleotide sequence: TGTGCCAGCAGCTTGGTTGGGACTAGCGGGAGGTATGAGCAGTTCTTC.

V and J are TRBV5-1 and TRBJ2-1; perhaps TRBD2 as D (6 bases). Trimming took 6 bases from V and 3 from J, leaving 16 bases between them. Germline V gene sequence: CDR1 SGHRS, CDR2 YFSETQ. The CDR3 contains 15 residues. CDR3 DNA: TGCGCCAGCACTAGGGGTAGCGGCAACTACAATGAGCAGTTCTTC. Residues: CASTRGSGNYNEQFF.

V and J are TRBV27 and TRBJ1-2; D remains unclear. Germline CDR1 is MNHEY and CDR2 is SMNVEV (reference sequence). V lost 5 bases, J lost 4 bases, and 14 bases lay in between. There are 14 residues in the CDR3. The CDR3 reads CASSILPGVYGYTF. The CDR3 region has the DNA TGTGCCAGCAGTATACTCCCGGGAGTCTATGGCTACACCTTC.

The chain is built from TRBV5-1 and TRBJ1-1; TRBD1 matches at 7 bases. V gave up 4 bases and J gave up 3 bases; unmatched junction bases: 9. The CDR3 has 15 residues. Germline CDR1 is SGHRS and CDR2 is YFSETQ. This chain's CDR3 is CASSPVDRVYTEAFF. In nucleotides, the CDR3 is TGCGCCAGCAGCCCCGTTGACAGGGTTTACACTGAAGCTTTCTTT.

CDR3 sequence: CASSGQTELNPYEQYF. As DNA, the CDR3 is TGTGCCAGCAGCGGGCAGACAGAATTAAACCCCTACGAGCAGTACTTC. This chain connects TRBV7-9 to TRBJ2-7, with D possibly matching TRBD1 (5 bases). CDR3 length equals 16 residues. Germline loops: CDR1 SEHNR, CDR2 FQNEAQ (reference sequence). The germline V and J ends were trimmed by 5 bases and 2 bases, with 19 bases remaining between them.

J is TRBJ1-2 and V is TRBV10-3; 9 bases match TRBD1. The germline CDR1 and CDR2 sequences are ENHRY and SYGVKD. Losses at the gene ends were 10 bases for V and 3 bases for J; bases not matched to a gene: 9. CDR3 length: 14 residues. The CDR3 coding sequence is TGTGCCACCACTAGGGACAGGGATTACTATGGCTACACCTTC. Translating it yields CATTRDRDYYGYTF.

CDR3 nucleotides: TGTGCCAGCAGTGAAGACAGGGGGCCCCAAGAGACCCAGTACTTC. Its translation is CASSEDRGPQETQYF. The genes are TRBV2 and TRBJ2-5; TRBD1 agrees at 9 bases. Germline loops: CDR1 SNHLY, CDR2 FYNNEI. V was clipped by 1 base and J by 1 base; unmatched bases: 1. This CDR3 has 15 amino acids.

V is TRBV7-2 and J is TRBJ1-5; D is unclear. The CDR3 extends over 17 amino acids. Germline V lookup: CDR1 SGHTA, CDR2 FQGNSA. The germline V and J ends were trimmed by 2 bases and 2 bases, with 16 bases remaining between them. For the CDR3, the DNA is TGTGCCAGCAGCTTAACCCGGCCTACCCGGGGCAATCAGCCCCAGCATTTT. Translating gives CASSLTRPTRGNQPQHF.

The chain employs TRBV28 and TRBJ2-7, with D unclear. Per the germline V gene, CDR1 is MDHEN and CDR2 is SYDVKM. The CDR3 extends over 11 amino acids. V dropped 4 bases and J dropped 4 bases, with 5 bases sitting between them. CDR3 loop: CASSYLYEQYF. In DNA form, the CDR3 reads TGTGCCAGCAGTTATCTTTACGAGCAGTACTTC.

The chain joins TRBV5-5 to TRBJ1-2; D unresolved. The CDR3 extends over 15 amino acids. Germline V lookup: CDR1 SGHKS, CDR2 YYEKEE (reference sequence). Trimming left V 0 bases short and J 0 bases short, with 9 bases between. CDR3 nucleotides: TGTGCCAGCAGCTTGGCCCCGGGGACTAACTATGGCTACACCTTC. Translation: CASSLAPGTNYGYTF.

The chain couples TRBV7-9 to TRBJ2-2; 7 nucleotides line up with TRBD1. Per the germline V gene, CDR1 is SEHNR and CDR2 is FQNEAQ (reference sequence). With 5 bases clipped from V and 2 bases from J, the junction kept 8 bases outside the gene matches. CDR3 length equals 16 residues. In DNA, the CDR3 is TGTGCCAGCAGCACCCCGAGACAGGGAAACACCGGGGAGCTGTTTTTT. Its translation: CASSTPRQGNTGELFF.

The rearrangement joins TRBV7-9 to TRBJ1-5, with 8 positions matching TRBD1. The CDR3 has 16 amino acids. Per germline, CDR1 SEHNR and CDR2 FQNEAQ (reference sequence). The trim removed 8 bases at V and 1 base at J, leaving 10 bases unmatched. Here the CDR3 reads CASGDGTGASNQPQHF. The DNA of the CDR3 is TGTGCCAGCGGAGACGGGACAGGAGCAAGCAATCAGCCCCAGCATTTT.

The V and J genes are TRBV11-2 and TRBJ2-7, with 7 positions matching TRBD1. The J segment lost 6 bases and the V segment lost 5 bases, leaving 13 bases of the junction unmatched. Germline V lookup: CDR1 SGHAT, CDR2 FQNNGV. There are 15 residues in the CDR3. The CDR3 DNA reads TGTGCCAGCAGCCCCAATGTCGCAGGGGGTGGCGAGCAGTACTTC. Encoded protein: CASSPNVAGGGEQYF.

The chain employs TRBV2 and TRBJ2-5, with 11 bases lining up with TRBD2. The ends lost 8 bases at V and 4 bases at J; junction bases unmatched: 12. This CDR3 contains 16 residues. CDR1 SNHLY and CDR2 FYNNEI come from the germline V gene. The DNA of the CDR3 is TGTGCCAGCGGGAGGGCACTAGCGGGAGTTGGAGAGACCCAGTACTTC. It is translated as CASGRALAGVGETQYF.

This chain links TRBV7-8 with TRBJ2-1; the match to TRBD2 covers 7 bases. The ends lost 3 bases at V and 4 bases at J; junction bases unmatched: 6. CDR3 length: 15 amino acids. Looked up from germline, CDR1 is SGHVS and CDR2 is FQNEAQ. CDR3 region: CASSLKRDVYNEQFF. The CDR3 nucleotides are TGTGCCAGCAGCTTGAAGCGGGACGTATACAATGAGCAGTTCTTC.

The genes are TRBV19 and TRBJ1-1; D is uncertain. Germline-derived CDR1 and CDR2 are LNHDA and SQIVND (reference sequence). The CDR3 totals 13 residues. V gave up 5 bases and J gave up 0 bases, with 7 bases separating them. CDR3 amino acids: CASSQTVNTEAFF. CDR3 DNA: TGTGCCAGTAGTCAAACAGTGAACACTGAAGCTTTCTTT.

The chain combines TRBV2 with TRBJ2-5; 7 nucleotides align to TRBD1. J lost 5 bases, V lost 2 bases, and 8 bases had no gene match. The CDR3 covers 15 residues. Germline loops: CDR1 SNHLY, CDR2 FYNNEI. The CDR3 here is CASSESSTGRETQYF. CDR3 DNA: TGTGCCAGCAGTGAATCTTCGACAGGGCGGGAGACCCAGTACTTC.